These 31 T cell receptor beta chains originate from one sample sequenced in a study of blood T cell repertoires in COVID-19. Method: immunoSEQ multiplex PCR; TCRdb's copy keeps in-frame clones and lacks some. The sample yields over 200,000 clones, around four fifths seen once. The sequencing sample was made of peripheral blood. The source of these receptors is a woman aged 35 to 49 with active or convalescent COVID-19.

In its sample, this clone was seen a few times. The V gene is TRBV28, the J gene TRBJ1-4; D call uncertain. Germline V gene lookup returns CDR1 MDHEN and CDR2 SYDVKM. The CDR3 consists of 13 residues. V was cut by 7 bases and J by 8 bases, with 14 bases left in between. The CDR3 spells CASTQPPREKLFF. In nucleotides, the CDR3 is TGTGCCAGCACCCAACCTCCGAGGGAAAAACTGTTTTTT.

This clone was recorded only once. The rearrangement uses TRBV28 and TRBJ1-2, with D hard to call. The germline V gene encodes CDR1 MDHEN and CDR2 SYDVKM. The germline V and J ends were trimmed by 7 bases and 4 bases, with 19 bases remaining between them. The CDR3 is 15 residues long. CDR3: CASTRHDPTIYGYTF. CDR3 DNA sequence: TGTGCCAGCACCCGCCATGATCCAACAATCTATGGCTACACCTTC.

This chain uses TRBV19 with TRBJ1-6; D gene uncertain. Germline CDR1 reads LNHDA; CDR2 reads SQIVND (reference sequence). V lost 4 bases and J lost 3, with 10 bases in between. The CDR3 has 15 amino acids. The CDR3 spells CASSRNSNYNSPLHF. Here the CDR3 DNA reads TGTGCCAGTAGTAGAAACAGCAACTATAATTCACCCCTCCACTTT.

The chain employs TRBV28 and TRBJ2-3, with D perhaps TRBD2 (7 bases). The V gene's germline CDR1 is MDHEN and CDR2 SYDVKM. Trimming pared 3 bases from V and 2 bases from J, leaving 18 bases between. The CDR3 runs 17 residues. The CDR3 loop is CASSLPGGPISTDTQYF. CDR3 nucleotides: TGTGCCAGCAGTTTGCCCGGGGGGCCTATATCCACAGATACGCAGTATTTT.

CDR3 DNA: TGCAGCGTTGAAGAGCGGGAGTCCTCTTACGAGCAGTACTTC. This gives the protein CSVEERESSYEQYF. The chain joins TRBV29-1 to TRBJ2-7; 7 bases are a match to TRBD2. This CDR3 contains 14 residues. The germline CDR1 and CDR2 sequences are SQVTM and ANQGSEA. V was clipped by 0 bases and J by 4 bases; unmatched bases: 6.

The genes are TRBV7-2 and TRBJ1-5; D is uncertain. V was pared by 6 bases and J by 1 base, with 7 bases between. Germline V gene data show CDR1 as SGHTA and CDR2 as FQGNSA. The CDR3 consists of 13 residues. CDR3 bases: TGTGCCAGCAGTCAAGCCAGCAATCAGCCCCAGCATTTT. Its translation is CASSQASNQPQHF.

On this clone itself: The junction differs from germline at one of its ends, possibly a read error. The chain employs TRBV7-9 and TRBJ1-1; TRBD1 might be the D (5 bases). Germline CDR1 reads SEHNR; CDR2 reads FQNEAQ (reference sequence). The CDR3 is 15 residues long. The CDR3 loop reads CASSLALGQNTEAFF. The CDR3 region has the DNA TGTGCCAGCAGCCTAGCCCTAGGACAGAACACTGAAGCTTTCTTT.

The rearrangement joins TRBV24-1 to TRBJ2-5, with a possible D match to TRBD2 (6 bases). From germline, CDR1 is KGHDR and CDR2 SFDVKD. The CDR3 has 16 residues. The V and J ends lost 4 bases and 5 bases respectively, with 19 bases between them. CDR3 sequence (DNA): TGTGCCACCAGTGACCCTGCCGCGGGGTCAGGGGAGACCCAGTACTTC. Amino acid sequence: CATSDPAAGSGETQYF.

This sequence joins TRBV30 and TRBJ1-2; the match to TRBD1 covers 7 bases. Germline assignment: CDR1 GTSNPN and CDR2 SVGIG (reference sequence). The CDR3 runs 16 residues. Germline trimming cut 3 bases from V and 6 bases from J; bases unmatched to any gene: 16. The CDR3 nucleotides are TGTGCCTGGAGCAGCCGGGACAGCGGACTTAGACATGGCTACACCTTC. It codes for CAWSSRDSGLRHGYTF.

The genes are TRBV18 and TRBJ1-2; no reliable D call. V lost 9 bases and J 4 bases, leaving 18 bases between the germline ends. Germline-derived CDR1 and CDR2 are KGHSH and LQKENI. The CDR3 has 14 amino acids. The CDR3 is CASEESIGLYGYTF. Here the CDR3 DNA reads TGTGCCAGTGAGGAAAGTATAGGCCTCTATGGCTACACCTTC. The whole variable domain, filled in from reference TRBV18 and TRBJ1-2, reads NAGVMQNPRHLVRRRGQEARLRCSPMKGHSHVYWYRQLPEEGLKFMVYLQKENIIDESGMPKERFSAEFPKEGPSILRIQQVVRGDSAAYFCASEESIGLYGYTFGSGTRLTVV.

V is TRBV12-3 or TRBV12-4 and J is TRBJ1-3, with TRBD1 as a possible D gene (5 bases). V lost 7 bases, J lost 4 bases, and 11 bases lay in between. The CDR3 runs 13 residues. CDR3 loop: CASIGVGGNTIYF. In nucleotides, the CDR3 is TGTGCCAGCATAGGGGTTGGCGGAAACACCATATATTTT.

On this clone: Additional DNA sequences in this sample encode the identical CDR3. J is TRBJ2-1 and V is TRBV18; unclear D gene. Trimming stripped 3 bases from V and 0 bases from J, with 3 bases between. The CDR3 has 13 amino acids. Germline V gives CDR1 KGHSH, CDR2 LQKENI. The CDR3 coding sequence is TGTGCCAGCTCACCCTCCTCCTACAATGAGCAGTTCTTC. Encoded protein: CASSPSSYNEQFF.

The chain joins TRBV30 to TRBJ2-7; the match to TRBD1 covers 8 bases. V shed 3 bases and J 7 bases; nucleotides not matched to a gene: 8. Germline loops: CDR1 GTSNPN, CDR2 SVGIG (reference sequence). CDR3 size: 13 residues. The CDR3 here is CAWSGDRLWEQYF. The CDR3 DNA follows: TGTGCCTGGAGCGGGGACAGGTTGTGGGAGCAGTACTTC.

CDR3 bases: TGTGCCAGCAGCCGTCGTGTGGACTTCGACACCGGGGAGCTGTTTTTT. It yields the protein CASSRRVDFDTGELFF. V gene TRBV5-6 combines with J gene TRBJ2-2; D might be TRBD2 (5 bases). Germline CDR1 reads SGHDT; CDR2 reads YYEEEE. Trimming took off 4 bases at V and 3 bases at J, with 16 bases between the two ends. The CDR3 consists of 16 residues.

J is TRBJ2-5 and V is TRBV5-4; no definite D call. V dropped 1 base and J dropped 0 bases, with 7 bases sitting between them. Germline V lookup: CDR1 SGHNT, CDR2 YYREEE (reference sequence). The CDR3 runs 14 residues. The CDR3 region has the DNA TGTGCCAGCAGCTTGTCCTCAGACCAAGAGACCCAGTACTTC. Residues: CASSLSSDQETQYF. Variable domain in full (rest from reference TRBV5-4 and TRBJ2-5): ETGVTQSPTHLIKTRGQQVTLRCSSQSGHNTVSWYQQALGQGPQFIFQYYREEENGRGNFPPRFSGLQFPNYSSELNVNALELDDSALYLCASSLSSDQETQYFGPGTRLLVL.

This clone was detected only once. The chain's CDR3 is CASSQVELGASTYEQYF. CDR3 DNA: TGTGCCAGCAGCCAAGTCGAACTGGGGGCGAGCACCTACGAGCAGTACTTC. The chain has TRBV14 and TRBJ2-7; perhaps TRBD1 as D (6 bases). This CDR3 contains 17 residues. V was shortened by 1 base and J by 2 bases, with 18 bases between the two germline ends. The germline gives CDR1 SGHDN, CDR2 FVKESK.

J is TRBJ2-1 and V is TRBV25-1, with TRBD1 identical over 9 bases. The CDR3 has 16 residues. Trimming cost V 3 bases and J 5 bases; bases outside gene matches: 8. Per germline, CDR1 MGHDK and CDR2 SYGVNS. The DNA for the CDR3 is TGTGCCAGCAGTGATCGAACAGGGGGCTTACACAATGAGCAGTTCTTC. Protein sequence: CASSDRTGGLHNEQFF.

The chain has TRBV20-1 and TRBJ2-1; TRBD2 aligns across 7 bases. The V gene's germline CDR1 is DFQATT and CDR2 SNEGSKA (reference sequence). Trimming cost V 3 bases and J 9 bases; bases outside gene matches: 8. This CDR3 comprises 13 residues. Here the CDR3 reads CSASRGRGSEQFF. The CDR3 DNA reads as TGCAGTGCTAGTCGCGGGAGAGGGAGTGAGCAGTTCTTC.

In DNA form, the CDR3 reads TGTGCCAGCAGCCCATTATCCACAGGGGGGGACGGTCAGCCCCAGCATTTT. It codes for CASSPLSTGGDGQPQHF. The chain is built from TRBV7-2 and TRBJ1-5; 8 nucleotides agree with TRBD1. Looked up from germline, CDR1 is SGHTA and CDR2 is FQGNSA. Unmatched junction bases numbered 15, after V lost 5 bases and J lost 6 bases. The CDR3 is 17 amino acids.

The chain links TRBV7-9 to TRBJ1-2, with 11 bases matching TRBD1. This CDR3 region has 14 residues. Germline trimming cut 10 bases from V and 6 bases from J; bases unmatched to any gene: 10. CDR1 is SEHNR and CDR2 is FQNEAQ in the germline V gene (reference sequence). DNA for the CDR3: TGTGCCACCCACTTGGGACAGGGGGATCATGGCTACACCTTC. Translation: CATHLGQGDHGYTF.

V gene TRBV30 combines with J gene TRBJ1-1; D is ambiguous. The CDR3 is 12 amino acids. Germline lookup yields CDR1 GTSNPN and CDR2 SVGIG (reference sequence). Trimming cost V 6 bases and J 4 bases, with 12 bases left between them. CDR3 loop: CACDRRGTEAFF. The CDR3 region has the DNA TGTGCCTGCGACCGGCGGGGCACTGAAGCTTTCTTT.

This sequence joins TRBV4-1 and TRBJ1-5, with D unresolved. The CDR3 loop spans 17 amino acids. V was trimmed by 0 bases and J by 7 bases, leaving 19 bases between them. Germline V lookup: CDR1 MGHRA, CDR2 YSYEKL. The CDR3 DNA reads as TGCGCCAGCAGCCAAGAAGTCAACACTTTTAGCGGACAGCCCCAGCATTTT. Translating it yields CASSQEVNTFSGQPQHF.

This chain links TRBV4-2 with TRBJ1-2; D remains ambiguous. The germline V gene has CDR1 LGHNA and CDR2 YNFKEQ. The V end lost 0 bases, the J end lost 2 bases, and 10 bases lay between the germline ends. There are 15 residues in the CDR3. In nucleotides, the CDR3 is TGTGCCAGCAGCCAAGAGCTGGGCCAGAACTATGGCTACACCTTC. Its protein product is CASSQELGQNYGYTF.

This chain uses TRBV10-3 with TRBJ2-5; D remains unclear. This CDR3 contains 12 residues. V shed 6 bases and J shed 0 bases, with 5 bases lying between them. Germline-derived CDR1 and CDR2 are ENHRY and SYGVKD. The DNA for the CDR3 is TGTGCCATCAGCCCCAACCAAGAGACCCAGTACTTC. Encoded protein: CAISPNQETQYF.

This rearrangement joins TRBV9 to TRBJ2-1; maybe TRBD2 (6 bases). V lost 3 bases, J lost 2 bases, and 12 bases lay in between. The CDR3 is 15 amino acids. Germline CDR1 reads SGDLS; CDR2 reads YYNGEE. CDR3 coding DNA: TGTGCCAGCAGCGCGGGACTTAACACCTACAATGAGCAGTTCTTC. Its protein is CASSAGLNTYNEQFF.

This clone was detected a few times. The chain is built from TRBV5-1 and TRBJ1-3, with D tentatively TRBD1 (6 bases). The CDR3 is made up of 15 amino acids. The germline V and J ends were trimmed by 2 bases and 0 bases, with 9 bases remaining between them. Germline V gene sequence: CDR1 SGHRS, CDR2 YFSETQ. The chain's CDR3 is CASSLTGNSGNTIYF. For the CDR3, the DNA is TGCGCCAGCAGCTTAACAGGGAACTCTGGAAACACCATATATTTT.

V gene TRBV7-9 combines with J gene TRBJ1-3, with 7 nucleotides matching TRBD1. There are 15 residues in the CDR3. Germline V gives CDR1 SEHNR, CDR2 FQNEAQ (reference sequence). V was clipped by 4 bases and J by 4 bases; unmatched bases: 7. As DNA, the CDR3 is TGTGCCAGCAGCTCTTCGGCAGGGGGAGGAAACACCATATATTTT. Encoded protein: CASSSSAGGGNTIYF.

The chain is built from TRBV14 and TRBJ2-3; the match to TRBD2 covers 9 bases. The CDR3 sequence is 17 residues long. V shed 0 bases, J shed 5 bases, and the junction held 9 bases outside the gene matches. Germline V lookup: CDR1 SGHDN, CDR2 FVKESK. The CDR3 loop is CASSQEPGGRALDTQYF. For the CDR3, the DNA is TGTGCCAGCAGCCAAGAACCGGGCGGGAGGGCCCTAGATACGCAGTATTTT.

The rearrangement uses TRBV5-1 and TRBJ2-2; TRBD1 might be the D (5 bases). Germline V lookup: CDR1 SGHRS, CDR2 YFSETQ. This CDR3 is built from 15 residues. Trimming removed 3 bases at V and 0 bases at J, with 9 bases between. CDR3 sequence reads: CASSSTVTNTGELFF. In DNA, the CDR3 is TGCGCCAGCAGCTCGACAGTCACGAACACCGGGGAGCTGTTTTTT.

V and J are TRBV7-9 and TRBJ1-3; 9 nucleotides line up with TRBD1. J gave up 2 bases and V 3 bases, and 14 bases lay outside the gene matches. The germline V gene has CDR1 SEHNR and CDR2 FQNEAQ (reference sequence). CDR3 size: 19 residues. CDR3 coding DNA: TGTGCCAGCAGCTTTGCCGGCACAGGGGGCTTGTCAGCTGGAAACACCATATATTTT. Translated: CASSFAGTGGLSAGNTIYF.

The chain combines TRBV28 with TRBJ1-2; D gene unclear. The length of the CDR3 is 14 residues. CDR1 is MDHEN, CDR2 SYDVKM, per germline. V lost 6 bases, J lost 2 bases, and 13 bases lay in between. This chain's CDR3 is CASSRPPRNYGYTF. The CDR3 nucleotides are TGTGCCAGCAGCCGCCCCCCCAGAAACTATGGCTACACCTTC.